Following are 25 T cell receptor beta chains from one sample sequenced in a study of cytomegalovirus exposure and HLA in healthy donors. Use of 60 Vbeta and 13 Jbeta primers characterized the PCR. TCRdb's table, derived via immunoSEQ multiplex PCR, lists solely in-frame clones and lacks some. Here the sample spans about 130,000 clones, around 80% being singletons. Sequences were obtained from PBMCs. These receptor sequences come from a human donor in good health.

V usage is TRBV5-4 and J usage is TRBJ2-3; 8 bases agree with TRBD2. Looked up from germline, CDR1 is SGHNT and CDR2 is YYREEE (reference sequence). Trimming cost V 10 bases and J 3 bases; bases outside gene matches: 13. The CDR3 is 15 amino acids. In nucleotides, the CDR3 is TGTGCCGGACGGGGGGGAGGGACTGATACAGATACGCAGTATTTT. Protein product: CAGRGGGTDTDTQYF.

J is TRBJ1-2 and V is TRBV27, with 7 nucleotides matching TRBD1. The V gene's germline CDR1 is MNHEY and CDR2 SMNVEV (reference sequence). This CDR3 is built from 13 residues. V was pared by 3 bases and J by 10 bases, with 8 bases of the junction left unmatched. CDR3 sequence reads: CASSFDRVGDYTF. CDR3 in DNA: TGTGCCAGCAGTTTTGACAGGGTCGGTGACTACACCTTC.

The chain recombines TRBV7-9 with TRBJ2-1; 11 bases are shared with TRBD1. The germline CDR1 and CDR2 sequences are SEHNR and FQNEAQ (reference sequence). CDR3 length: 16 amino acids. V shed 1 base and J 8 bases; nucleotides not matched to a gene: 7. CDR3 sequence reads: CASSLDTGQGEDEQFF. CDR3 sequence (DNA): TGTGCCAGCAGCTTAGATACGGGACAGGGGGAGGATGAGCAGTTCTTC. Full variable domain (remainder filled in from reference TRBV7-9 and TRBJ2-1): DTGVSQNPRHKITKRGQNVTFRCDPISEHNRLYWYRQTLGQGPEFLTYFQNEAQLEKSRLLSDRFSAERPKGSFSTLEIQRTEQGDSAMYLCASSLDTGQGEDEQFFGPGTRLTVL.

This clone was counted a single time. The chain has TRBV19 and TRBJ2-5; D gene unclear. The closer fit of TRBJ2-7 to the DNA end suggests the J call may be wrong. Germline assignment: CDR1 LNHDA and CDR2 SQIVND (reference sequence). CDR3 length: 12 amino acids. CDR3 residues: CASSDRGYEQYF. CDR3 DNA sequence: TGTGCCAGTAGTGATCGCGGCTACGAGCAGTACTTC.

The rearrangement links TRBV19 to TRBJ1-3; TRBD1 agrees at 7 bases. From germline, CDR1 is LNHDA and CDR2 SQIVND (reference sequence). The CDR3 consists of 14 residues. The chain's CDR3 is CATQGGSSGNTIYF. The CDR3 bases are TGTGCTACCCAGGGGGGAAGCTCTGGAAACACCATATATTTT.

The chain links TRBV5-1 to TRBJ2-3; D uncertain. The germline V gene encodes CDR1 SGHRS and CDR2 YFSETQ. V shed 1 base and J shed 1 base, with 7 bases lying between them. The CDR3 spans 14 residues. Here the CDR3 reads CASSLNPGTDTQYF. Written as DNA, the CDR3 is TGCGCCAGCAGCTTGAATCCAGGCACAGATACGCAGTATTTT.

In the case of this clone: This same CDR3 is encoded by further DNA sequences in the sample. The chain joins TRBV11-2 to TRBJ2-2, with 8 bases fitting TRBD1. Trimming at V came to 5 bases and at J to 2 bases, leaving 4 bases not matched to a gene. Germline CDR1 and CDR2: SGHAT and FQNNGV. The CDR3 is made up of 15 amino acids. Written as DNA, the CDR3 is TGTGCCAGCAGCCTTGGACAGGGAAACACCGGGGAGCTGTTTTTT. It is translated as CASSLGQGNTGELFF.

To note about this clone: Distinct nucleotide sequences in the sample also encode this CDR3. The CDR3 bases are TGTGCCAGCAGCTCGGGGTCAGAATATCAGCCCCAGCATTTT. Translation: CASSSGSEYQPQHF. The rearrangement links TRBV7-9 to TRBJ1-5; no clear D gene. Germline lookup yields CDR1 SEHNR and CDR2 FQNEAQ (reference sequence). The ends were cut back, 4 bases at V and 5 bases at J, with 12 bases in the middle. This CDR3 has 14 amino acids.

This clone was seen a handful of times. CDR3 nucleotides: TGCGCCAGCAGCCACCTGAACACCGGGGAGCTGTTTTTT. As protein: CASSHLNTGELFF. This chain uses TRBV4-1 with TRBJ2-2; D is ambiguous. The germline V gene has CDR1 MGHRA and CDR2 YSYEKL. The CDR3 has 13 amino acids. Trimming took off 3 bases at V and 1 base at J, with 3 bases between the two ends.

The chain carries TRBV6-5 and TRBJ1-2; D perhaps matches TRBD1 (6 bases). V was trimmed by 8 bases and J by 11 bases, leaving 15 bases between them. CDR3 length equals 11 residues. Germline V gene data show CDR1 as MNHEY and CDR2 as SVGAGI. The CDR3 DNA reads TGTGCCAGCCAAGGACAGATCGGGTACACCTTC. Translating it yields CASQGQIGYTF.

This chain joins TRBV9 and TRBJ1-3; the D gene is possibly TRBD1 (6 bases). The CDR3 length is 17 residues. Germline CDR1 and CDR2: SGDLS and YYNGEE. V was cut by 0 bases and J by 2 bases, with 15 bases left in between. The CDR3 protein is CASSVGHRDLAGNTIYF. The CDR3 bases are TGTGCCAGCAGCGTAGGTCACAGGGATTTGGCTGGAAACACCATATATTTT.

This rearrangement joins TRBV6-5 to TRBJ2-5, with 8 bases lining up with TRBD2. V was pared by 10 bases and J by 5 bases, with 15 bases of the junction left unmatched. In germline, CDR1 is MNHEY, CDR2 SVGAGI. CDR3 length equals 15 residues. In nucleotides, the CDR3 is TGTGCCACCAGGCCAGCGGGGGATCCGGGGGAGACCCAGTACTTC. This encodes CATRPAGDPGETQYF.

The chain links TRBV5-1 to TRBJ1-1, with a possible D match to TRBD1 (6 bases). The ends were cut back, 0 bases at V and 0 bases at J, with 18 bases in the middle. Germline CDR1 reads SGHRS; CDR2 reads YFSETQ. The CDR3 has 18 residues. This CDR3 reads CASSLEGWGGSMNTEAFF. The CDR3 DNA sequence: TGCGCCAGCAGCTTGGAGGGTTGGGGGGGCTCCATGAACACTGAAGCTTTCTTT.

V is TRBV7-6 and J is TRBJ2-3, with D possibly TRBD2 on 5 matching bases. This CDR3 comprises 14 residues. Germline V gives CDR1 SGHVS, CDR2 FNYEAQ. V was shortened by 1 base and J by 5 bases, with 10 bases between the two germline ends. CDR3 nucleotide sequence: TGTGCCAGCAGCTTAGGGTCGGGGTTAGATACGCAGTATTTT. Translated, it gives CASSLGSGLDTQYF.

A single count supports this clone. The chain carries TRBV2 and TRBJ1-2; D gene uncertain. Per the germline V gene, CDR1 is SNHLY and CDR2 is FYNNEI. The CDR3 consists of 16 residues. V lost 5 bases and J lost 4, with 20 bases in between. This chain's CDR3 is CASSTSFGPGGYGYTF. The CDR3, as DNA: TGTGCCAGCAGTACGTCATTCGGGCCTGGAGGCTATGGCTACACCTTC.

CDR3 nucleotides: TGTGCCAGCAGCCCCGGGGGGGTAGGAACCGGGGAGCTGTTTTTT. Encoded protein: CASSPGGVGTGELFF. This rearrangement joins TRBV6-5 to TRBJ2-2, with 8 bases fitting TRBD2. Germline CDR1 is MNHEY and CDR2 is SVGAGI. Unmatched junction bases numbered 8, after V lost 6 bases and J lost 5 bases. The CDR3 loop spans 15 amino acids.

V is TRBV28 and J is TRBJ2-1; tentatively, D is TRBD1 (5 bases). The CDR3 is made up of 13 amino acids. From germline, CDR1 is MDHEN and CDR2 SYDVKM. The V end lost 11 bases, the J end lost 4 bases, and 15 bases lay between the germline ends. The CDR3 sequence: CAGSLGQYNEQFF. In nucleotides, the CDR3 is TGTGCCGGATCACTGGGGCAATACAATGAGCAGTTCTTC.

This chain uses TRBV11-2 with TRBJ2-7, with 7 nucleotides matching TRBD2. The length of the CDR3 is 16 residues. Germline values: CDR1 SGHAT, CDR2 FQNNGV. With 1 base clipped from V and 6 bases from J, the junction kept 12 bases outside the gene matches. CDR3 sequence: CASSLVFRRRGSEQYF. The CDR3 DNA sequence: TGTGCCAGCAGCTTAGTCTTTCGCCGCCGCGGGAGCGAGCAGTACTTC.

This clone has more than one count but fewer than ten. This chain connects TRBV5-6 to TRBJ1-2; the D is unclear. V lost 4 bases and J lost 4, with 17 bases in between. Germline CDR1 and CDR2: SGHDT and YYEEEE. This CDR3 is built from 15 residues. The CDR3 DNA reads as TGTGCCAGCAGCCACGGTGCCGGTGGGCCCTATGGCTACACCTTC. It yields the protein CASSHGAGGPYGYTF.

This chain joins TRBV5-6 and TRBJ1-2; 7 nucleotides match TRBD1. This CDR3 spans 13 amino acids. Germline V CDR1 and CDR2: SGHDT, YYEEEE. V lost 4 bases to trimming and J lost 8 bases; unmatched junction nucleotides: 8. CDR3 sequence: CASSTDRVRGYTF. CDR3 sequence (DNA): TGTGCCAGCAGCACCGACAGGGTCCGGGGCTACACCTTC.

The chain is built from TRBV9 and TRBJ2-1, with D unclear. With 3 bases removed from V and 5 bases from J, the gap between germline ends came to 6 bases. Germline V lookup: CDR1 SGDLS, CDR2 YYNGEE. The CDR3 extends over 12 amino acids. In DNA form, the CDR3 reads TGTGCCAGCAGCGAATCCAACAATGAGCAGTTCTTC. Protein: CASSESNNEQFF.

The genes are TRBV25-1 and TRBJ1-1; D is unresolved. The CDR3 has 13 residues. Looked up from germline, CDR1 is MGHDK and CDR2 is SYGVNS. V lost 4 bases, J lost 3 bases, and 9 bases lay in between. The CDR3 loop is CASSVGYHTEAFF. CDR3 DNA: TGTGCCAGCAGTGTCGGGTATCACACTGAAGCTTTCTTT.

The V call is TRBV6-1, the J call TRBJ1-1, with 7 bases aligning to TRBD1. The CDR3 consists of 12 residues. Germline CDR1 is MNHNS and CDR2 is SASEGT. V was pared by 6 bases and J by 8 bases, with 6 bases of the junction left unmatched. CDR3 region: CASSGGQPEAFF. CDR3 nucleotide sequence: TGTGCCAGCAGCGGGGGACAGCCAGAAGCTTTCTTT.

As DNA, the CDR3 is TGTGCCAGCAGTGTGGCCACTGAAGCTTTCTTT. Its translation is CASSVATEAFF. The chain joins TRBV2 to TRBJ1-1; D not certain. The germline V gene encodes CDR1 SNHLY and CDR2 FYNNEI. V lost 4 bases to trimming and J lost 4 bases, with 4 bases between them. CDR3 length: 11 residues. Combining the CDR3 with reference TRBV2 and TRBJ1-1 gives the whole variable domain EPEVTQTPSHQVTQMGQEVILRCVPISNHLYFYWYRQILGQKVEFLVSFYNNEISEKSEIFDDQFSVERPDGSNFTLKIRSTKLEDSAMYFCASSVATEAFFGQGTRLTVV.

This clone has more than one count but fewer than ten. DNA of the CDR3: TGTGCCAGCTCAGGACAGCGGAATGATGAAAAACTGTTTTTT. This sequence encodes CASSGQRNDEKLFF. The chain has TRBV18 and TRBJ1-4, with TRBD1 as a possible D gene (6 bases). Trimming took 5 bases from V and 6 from J, leaving 13 bases between them. The CDR3 is 14 amino acids. CDR1 is KGHSH, CDR2 LQKENI, per germline.